These 14 T cell receptor beta chains share one sample of origin, sequenced in a study of shared clonotypes between healthy human individuals. In the naive CD8 group, cells lacked CD45RO and were positively selected for CCR7, so terminally differentiated effector memory CD45RA+ cells were left out. Data came from immunoSEQ multiplex PCR; TCRdb stores just in-frame clones and leaves some out. The table has more than 600,000 clones, around 92% seen once. The sample taken for sequencing was naive CD8+ T cells sorted from blood. The receptors shown here come from a man aged 25 to 45 in good health.

The rearrangement uses TRBV27 and TRBJ1-1; D call uncertain. The V gene's germline CDR1 is MNHEY and CDR2 SMNVEV (reference sequence). The ends were cut back, 3 bases at V and 5 bases at J, with 10 bases in the middle. CDR3 length equals 13 residues. The CDR3 here is CASSFGSGTEAFF. The CDR3 coding sequence is TGTGCCAGCAGTTTCGGATCCGGAACTGAAGCTTTCTTT.

The chain carries TRBV30 and TRBJ1-1; 11 nucleotides agree with TRBD1. This CDR3 contains 13 residues. After removal of 5 bases from V and 5 bases from J, the junction contained 4 bases not matched to a gene. Per germline, CDR1 GTSNPN and CDR2 SVGIG (reference sequence). The CDR3 DNA is TGTGCCTGGGATGGGACAGGGGGTACTGAAGCTTTCTTT. This codes for CAWDGTGGTEAFF.

V is TRBV5-6 and J is TRBJ2-2; a weak D match, TRBD2 (6 bases). Deletions cut 2 bases from V and 6 bases from J, with 8 bases between. Germline V gene sequence: CDR1 SGHDT, CDR2 YYEEEE. This CDR3 spans 13 amino acids. The CDR3 DNA is TGTGCCAGCAGCTTCGGGGACTCCGGGGAGCTGTTTTTT. Translating it yields CASSFGDSGELFF.

The chain has TRBV28 and TRBJ2-1, with D perhaps TRBD1 or TRBD2 (5 bases each). Germline V gene sequence: CDR1 MDHEN, CDR2 SYDVKM. Trimming shortened V by 3 bases and J by 5 bases, and 11 bases separated the two germline ends. There are 14 residues in the CDR3. DNA for the CDR3: TGTGCCAGCAGTTTGCTAGCAGGGAACAATGAGCAGTTCTTC. It specifies CASSLLAGNNEQFF.

This clone has at least ten counts. This rearrangement joins TRBV28 to TRBJ1-1; D call uncertain. V was cut by 10 bases and J by 0 bases, with 9 bases left in between. The CDR3 has 12 residues. Germline assignment: CDR1 MDHEN and CDR2 SYDVKM. CDR3: CAIRSLNTEAFF. For the CDR3, the DNA is TGTGCCATACGAAGTCTGAACACTGAAGCTTTCTTT.

A note on this clone: A much larger clone is a single base away; this may be a read error. As DNA, the CDR3 is TGTGCCAGCAGTGCCGGGACAGGAGGCTACGAGCAGTACTTC. It translates to CASSAGTGGYEQYF. The chain is built from TRBV25-1 and TRBJ2-7; 8 bases fit TRBD1. After removal of 4 bases from V and 3 bases from J, the junction contained 5 bases not matched to a gene. The CDR3 is 14 amino acids. CDR1 and CDR2 (germline): MGHDK, SYGVNS.

The chain combines TRBV7-9 with TRBJ1-5; maybe TRBD1 (6 bases). The CDR3 has 13 amino acids. Germline lookup yields CDR1 SEHNR and CDR2 FQNEAQ (reference sequence). Trimming stripped 8 bases from V and 6 bases from J, with 14 bases between. The CDR3 loop is CASRSGGSQPQHF. The CDR3 DNA follows: TGTGCCAGCCGAAGCGGGGGCAGTCAGCCCCAGCATTTT.

The genes are TRBV27 and TRBJ2-5; D ambiguous. Trimming removed 4 bases at V and 2 bases at J, with 11 bases between. The germline V gene encodes CDR1 MNHEY and CDR2 SMNVEV (reference sequence). This CDR3 region has 14 residues. This chain's CDR3 is CASSSSGRQETQYF. The CDR3, as DNA: TGTGCCAGCAGTTCCTCGGGTAGGCAAGAGACCCAGTACTTC.

The chain combines TRBV6-6 with TRBJ1-3; D is possibly TRBD1 (5 bases). The germline V gene has CDR1 MNHNY and CDR2 SVGAGI (reference sequence). V lost 4 bases and J lost 0, with 13 bases in between. The CDR3 runs to 16 residues. The CDR3 nucleotides read TGTGCCAGCAGTTCGGCCCCCGGGGGCTCTGGAAACACCATATATTTT. The encoded protein is CASSSAPGGSGNTIYF.

This clone was detected only a few times. The V gene is TRBV7-9, the J gene TRBJ1-2; the match to TRBD1 covers 7 bases. Trimming removed 5 bases from V and 6 bases from J; junction bases left unmatched: 3. The CDR3 contains 12 residues. Germline CDR1 and CDR2: SEHNR and FQNEAQ (reference sequence). CDR3 bases: TGTGCCAGCAGCCAACAGGGGAATGGCTACACCTTC. Translated: CASSQQGNGYTF.

The chain recombines TRBV5-4 with TRBJ2-1, with D unresolved. Germline lookup yields CDR1 SGHNT and CDR2 YYREEE (reference sequence). The length of the CDR3 is 14 residues. V was cut by 4 bases and J by 6 bases, with 14 bases left in between. CDR3 sequence: CASSTSSAPNEQFF. The CDR3 DNA reads TGTGCCAGCAGCACCTCATCTGCCCCCAATGAGCAGTTCTTC.

The V and J genes are TRBV6-1 and TRBJ1-1, with no clear D. The CDR3 runs to 17 residues. V dropped 4 bases and J dropped 1 base, with 19 bases sitting between them. Germline CDR1 reads MNHNS; CDR2 reads SASEGT. The CDR3 sequence: CASSAFFIGQANTEAFF. In DNA, the CDR3 is TGTGCCAGCAGTGCCTTCTTTATCGGGCAGGCGAACACTGAAGCTTTCTTT.

This chain uses TRBV18 with TRBJ2-5; no clear D. This CDR3 is 12 amino acids long. Trimming took off 3 bases at V and 5 bases at J, with 7 bases between the two ends. Germline CDR1 and CDR2: KGHSH and LQKENI. The CDR3 protein is CASSPDRETQYF. The CDR3 DNA reads as TGTGCCAGCTCACCCGATCGGGAGACCCAGTACTTC.

V usage is TRBV4-3 and J usage is TRBJ2-1; TRBD2 matches at 11 bases. CDR1 is LGHNA and CDR2 is YSLEER in the germline V gene. The CDR3 contains 18 residues. The J segment lost 2 bases and the V segment lost 0 bases, leaving 6 bases of the junction unmatched. The CDR3 coding sequence is TGCGCCAGCAGCCAAGATCTAGCGGGAGGAGCCCCCTACAATGAGCAGTTCTTC. Amino acids: CASSQDLAGGAPYNEQFF.